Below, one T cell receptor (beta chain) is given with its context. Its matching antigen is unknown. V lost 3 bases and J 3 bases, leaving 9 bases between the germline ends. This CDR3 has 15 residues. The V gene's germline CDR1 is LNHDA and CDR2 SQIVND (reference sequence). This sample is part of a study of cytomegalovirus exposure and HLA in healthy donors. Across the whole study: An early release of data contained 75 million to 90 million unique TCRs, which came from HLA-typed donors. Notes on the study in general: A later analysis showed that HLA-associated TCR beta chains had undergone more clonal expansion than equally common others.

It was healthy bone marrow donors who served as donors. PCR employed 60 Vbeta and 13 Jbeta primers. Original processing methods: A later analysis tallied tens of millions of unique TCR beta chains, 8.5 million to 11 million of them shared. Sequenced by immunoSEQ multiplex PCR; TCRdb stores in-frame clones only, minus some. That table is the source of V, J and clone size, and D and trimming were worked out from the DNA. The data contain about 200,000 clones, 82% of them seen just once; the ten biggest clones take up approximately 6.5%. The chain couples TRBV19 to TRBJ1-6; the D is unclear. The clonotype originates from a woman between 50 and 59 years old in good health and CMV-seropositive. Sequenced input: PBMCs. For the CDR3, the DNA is TGTGCCAGTAGTATCCACAGTATCTATAATTCACCCCTCCACTTT. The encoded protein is CASSIHSIYNSPLHF.